The TCR beta chain described here comes from a study of beta chain features in type 1 diabetes. General study points: Patients' naive, central memory and regulatory TCRB repertoires appeared more alike than those of healthy donors.

This CDR3 is built from 13 residues. The germline V gene encodes CDR1 MNHNS and CDR2 SASEGT. Between the trimmed V and J ends, which lost 5 bases and 5 bases, there was a span of 13 bases. Sequenced material consisted of expressed TCRB transcripts (all of the isolated RNA was reverse transcribed). Profiling relied on immunoSEQ multiplex PCR, and the TCRdb table lists in-frame clones only, not all of them. The data show over 120,000 clones, about 9.2% seen once. This clone was observed a handful of times. No antigen is known for it. This clonotype was obtained from a young man in good health. J is TRBJ2-7 and V is TRBV6-1; D is perhaps TRBD1 (6 bases). What was sequenced was central memory CD4+ T cells from blood. CDR3 DNA sequence: TGTGCCAGCAGTTCCGGGACAATAGACGAGCAGTACTTC. Translated, it gives CASSSGTIDEQYF.